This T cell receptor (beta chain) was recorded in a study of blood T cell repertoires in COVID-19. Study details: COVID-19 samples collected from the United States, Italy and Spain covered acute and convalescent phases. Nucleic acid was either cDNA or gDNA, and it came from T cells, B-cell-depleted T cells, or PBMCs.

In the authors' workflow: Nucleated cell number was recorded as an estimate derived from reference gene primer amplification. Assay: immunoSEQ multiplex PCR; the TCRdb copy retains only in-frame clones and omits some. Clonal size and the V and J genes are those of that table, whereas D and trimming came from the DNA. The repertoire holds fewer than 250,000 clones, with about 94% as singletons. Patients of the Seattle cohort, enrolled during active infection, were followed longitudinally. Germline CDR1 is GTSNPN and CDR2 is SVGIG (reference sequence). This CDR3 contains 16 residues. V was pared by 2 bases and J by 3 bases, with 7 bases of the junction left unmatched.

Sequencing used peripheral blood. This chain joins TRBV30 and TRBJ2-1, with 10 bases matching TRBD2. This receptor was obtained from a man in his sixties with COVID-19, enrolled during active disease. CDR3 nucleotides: TGTGCCTGGAGTAGAGCGGGAGGGTTAGTCTACAATGAGCAGTTCTTC. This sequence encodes CAWSRAGGLVYNEQFF.